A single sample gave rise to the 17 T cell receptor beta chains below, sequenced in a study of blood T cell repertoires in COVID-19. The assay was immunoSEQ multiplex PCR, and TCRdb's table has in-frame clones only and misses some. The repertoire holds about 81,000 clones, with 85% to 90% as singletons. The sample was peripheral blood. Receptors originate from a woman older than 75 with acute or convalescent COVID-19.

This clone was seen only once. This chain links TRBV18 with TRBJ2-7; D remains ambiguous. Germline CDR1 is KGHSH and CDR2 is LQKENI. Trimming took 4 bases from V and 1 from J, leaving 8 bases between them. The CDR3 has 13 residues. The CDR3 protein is CASSLARSYEQYF. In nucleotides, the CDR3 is TGTGCCAGCTCACTCGCTAGATCCTACGAGCAGTACTTC.

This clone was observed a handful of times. CDR3 protein: CASSHRQGVEHGYTF. The CDR3 DNA is TGTGCCAGCAGCCACCGACAGGGGGTTGAACATGGCTACACCTTC. The gene calls are TRBV7-2 and TRBJ1-2; 9 positions match TRBD1. V gave up 5 bases and J gave up 6 bases; unmatched junction bases: 10. The CDR3 spans 15 residues. Germline V gives CDR1 SGHTA, CDR2 FQGNSA.

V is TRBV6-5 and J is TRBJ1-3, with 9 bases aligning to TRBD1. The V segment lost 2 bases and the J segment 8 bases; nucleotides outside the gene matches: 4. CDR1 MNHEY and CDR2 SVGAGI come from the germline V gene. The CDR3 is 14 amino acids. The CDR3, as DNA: TGTGCCAGCAGTTACAACAGGGGGCTAGACACCATATATTTT. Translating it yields CASSYNRGLDTIYF.

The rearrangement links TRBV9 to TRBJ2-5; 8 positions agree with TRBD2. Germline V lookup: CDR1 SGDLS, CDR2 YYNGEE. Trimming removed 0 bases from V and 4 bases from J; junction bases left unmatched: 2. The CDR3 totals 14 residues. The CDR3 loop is CASSVALAGETQYF. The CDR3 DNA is TGTGCCAGCAGCGTAGCTCTAGCGGGAGAGACCCAGTACTTC. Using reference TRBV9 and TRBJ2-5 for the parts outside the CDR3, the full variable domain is DSGVTQTPKHLITATGQRVTLRCSPRSGDLSVYWYQQSLDQGLQFLIQYYNGEERAKGNILERFSAQQFPDLHSELNLSSLELGDSALYFCASSVALAGETQYFGPGTRLLVL.

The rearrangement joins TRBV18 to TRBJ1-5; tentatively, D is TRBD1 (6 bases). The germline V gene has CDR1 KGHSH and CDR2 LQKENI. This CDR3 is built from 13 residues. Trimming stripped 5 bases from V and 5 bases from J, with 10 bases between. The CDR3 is CASSETGYQPQHF. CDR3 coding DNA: TGTGCCAGCTCAGAAACAGGGTATCAGCCCCAGCATTTT.

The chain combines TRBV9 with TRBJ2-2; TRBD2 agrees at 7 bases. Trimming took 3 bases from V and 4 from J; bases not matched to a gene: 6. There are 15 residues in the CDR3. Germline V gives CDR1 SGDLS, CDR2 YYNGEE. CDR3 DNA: TGTGCCAGCAGCGGGGGGAGGGCAGGCACCGGGGAGCTGTTTTTT. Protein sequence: CASSGGRAGTGELFF.

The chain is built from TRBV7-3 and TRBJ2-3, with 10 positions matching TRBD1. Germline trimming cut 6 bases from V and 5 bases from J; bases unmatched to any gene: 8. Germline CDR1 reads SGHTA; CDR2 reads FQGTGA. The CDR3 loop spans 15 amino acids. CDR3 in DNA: TGTGCCAGCAGAATGGGACAGGGGCCTTTAGATACGCAGTATTTT. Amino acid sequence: CASRMGQGPLDTQYF.

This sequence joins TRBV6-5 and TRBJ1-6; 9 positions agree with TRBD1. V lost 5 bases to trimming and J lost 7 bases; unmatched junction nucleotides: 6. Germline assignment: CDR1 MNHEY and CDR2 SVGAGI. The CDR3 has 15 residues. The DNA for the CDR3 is TGTGCCAGCAGTCGACAGGGGGATAACAATTCACCCCTCCACTTT. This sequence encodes CASSRQGDNNSPLHF.

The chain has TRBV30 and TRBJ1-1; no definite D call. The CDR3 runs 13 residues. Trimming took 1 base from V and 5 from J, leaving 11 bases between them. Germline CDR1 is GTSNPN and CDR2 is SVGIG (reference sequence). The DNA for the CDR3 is TGTGCCTGGAGTGAGGAGTCCGGGACTGAAGCTTTCTTT. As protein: CAWSEESGTEAFF.

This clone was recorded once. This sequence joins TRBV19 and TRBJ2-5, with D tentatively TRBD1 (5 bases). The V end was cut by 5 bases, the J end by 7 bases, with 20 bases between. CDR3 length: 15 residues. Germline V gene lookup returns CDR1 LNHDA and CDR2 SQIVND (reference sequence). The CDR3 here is CASSVRPRPQGTQYF. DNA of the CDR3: TGTGCCAGTAGTGTACGGCCCCGGCCCCAGGGGACCCAGTACTTC.

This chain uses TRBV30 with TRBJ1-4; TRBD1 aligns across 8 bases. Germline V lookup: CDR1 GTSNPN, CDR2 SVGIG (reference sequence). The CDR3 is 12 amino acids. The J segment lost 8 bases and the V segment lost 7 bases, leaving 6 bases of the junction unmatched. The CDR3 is CAYRGSREKLFF. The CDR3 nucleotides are TGTGCCTACAGGGGGTCAAGGGAAAAACTGTTTTTT.

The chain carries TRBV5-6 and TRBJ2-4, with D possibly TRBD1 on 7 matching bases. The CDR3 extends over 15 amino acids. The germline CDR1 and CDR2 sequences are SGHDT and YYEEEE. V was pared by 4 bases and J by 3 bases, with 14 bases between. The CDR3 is CASSASRGDKNIQYF. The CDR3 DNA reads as TGTGCCAGCAGCGCCTCCAGGGGGGACAAAAACATTCAGTACTTC.

The CDR3, as DNA: TGTGCCAGCAGGGGGGGGGTAGCGGGAGCGGCAGATACGCAGTATTTT. It is translated as CASRGGVAGAADTQYF. V usage is TRBV2 and J usage is TRBJ2-3, with 9 positions matching TRBD2. This CDR3 comprises 16 residues. Germline V gives CDR1 SNHLY, CDR2 FYNNEI. V shed 6 bases and J 4 bases; nucleotides not matched to a gene: 11.

The DNA for the CDR3 is TGTGCCAGCAGCCCCAGACTCACCTCTAGCACAGATACGCAGTATTTT. Encoded protein: CASSPRLTSSTDTQYF. This chain uses TRBV5-5 with TRBJ2-3; no clear D gene. V dropped 4 bases and J dropped 0 bases, with 15 bases sitting between them. The CDR3 spans 16 residues. Germline CDR1 and CDR2: SGHKS and YYEKEE (reference sequence).

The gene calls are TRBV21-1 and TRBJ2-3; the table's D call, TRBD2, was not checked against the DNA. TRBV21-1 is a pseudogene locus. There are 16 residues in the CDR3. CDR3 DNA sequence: TGTGCCAGCACCCCAGGGGTAGCGGGTGCTCCAGATACGCAGTATTTT. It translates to CASTPGVAGAPDTQYF.

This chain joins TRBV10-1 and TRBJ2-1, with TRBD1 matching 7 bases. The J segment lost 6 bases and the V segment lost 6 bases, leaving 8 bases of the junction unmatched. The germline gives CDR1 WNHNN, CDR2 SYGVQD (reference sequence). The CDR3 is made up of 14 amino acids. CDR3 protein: CASSHPGGSNEQFF. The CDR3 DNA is TGCGCCAGCAGCCACCCAGGGGGAAGCAATGAGCAGTTCTTC.

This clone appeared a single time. The DNA of the CDR3 is TGTGCCTGGAGTGGGTCGGGGAGCAATCAGCCCCAGCATTTT. Amino acid sequence: CAWSGSGSNQPQHF. V is TRBV30 and J is TRBJ1-5; D remains ambiguous. Germline V gene lookup returns CDR1 GTSNPN and CDR2 SVGIG (reference sequence). V shed 1 base and J shed 1 base, with 8 bases lying between them. The CDR3 contains 14 residues.